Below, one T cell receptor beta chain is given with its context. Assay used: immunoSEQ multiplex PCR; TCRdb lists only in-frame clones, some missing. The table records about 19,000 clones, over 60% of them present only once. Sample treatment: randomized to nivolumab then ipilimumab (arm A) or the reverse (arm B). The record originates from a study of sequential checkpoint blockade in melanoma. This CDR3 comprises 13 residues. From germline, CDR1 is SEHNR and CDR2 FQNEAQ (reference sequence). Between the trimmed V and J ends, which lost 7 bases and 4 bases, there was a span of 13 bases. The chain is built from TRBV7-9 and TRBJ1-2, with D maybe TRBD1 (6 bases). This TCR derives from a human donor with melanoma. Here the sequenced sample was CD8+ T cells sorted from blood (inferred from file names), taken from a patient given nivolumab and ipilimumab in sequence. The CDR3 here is CASTPGGGYGYTF. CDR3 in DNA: TGTGCCAGCACCCCGGGAGGGGGCTATGGCTACACCTTC.